The 29 T cell receptor beta chains reported below all come from one sample, sequenced in a study of blood T cell repertoires in COVID-19. Sequencing used immunoSEQ multiplex PCR; TCRdb keeps in-frame clones, though not all of them. The table has about 30,000 clones, around 85% seen once; the top ten hold 5.5% to 8.5%. Sequencing was performed on peripheral blood. The receptors come from a man in his 60s with active COVID-19.

The V and J genes are TRBV2 and TRBJ2-5; TRBD2 matches 14 bases. CDR1 and CDR2 (germline): SNHLY, FYNNEI. The V and J ends lost 8 bases and 4 bases, in that order; junction bases with no gene match: 9. The CDR3 has 16 residues. The CDR3 here is CASERRLAGGSETQYF. CDR3 in DNA: TGTGCCAGCGAAAGGAGACTAGCGGGAGGGTCAGAGACCCAGTACTTC.

This sequence joins TRBV7-9 and TRBJ1-2; D gene ambiguous. Germline V gene lookup returns CDR1 SEHNR and CDR2 FQNEAQ (reference sequence). With 5 bases removed from V and 8 bases from J, the gap between germline ends came to 12 bases. CDR3 length: 12 amino acids. The CDR3 here is CASSPTGRGYTF. In DNA, the CDR3 is TGTGCCAGCAGCCCGACGGGGAGGGGCTACACCTTC.

Only one count was recorded for this clone. This chain links TRBV6-1 with TRBJ2-7, with TRBD1 as a possible D gene (5 bases). CDR1 and CDR2 from the germline V gene are MNHNS and SASEGT. CDR3 length: 14 residues. Trimming cost V 1 base and J 3 bases, with 10 bases left between them. In DNA form, the CDR3 reads TGTGCCAGCAGTGAAGTAGGACATAGCTACGAGCAGTACTTC. Translating it yields CASSEVGHSYEQYF.

The V and J genes are TRBV9 and TRBJ2-5; 7 bases map to TRBD1. The ends lost 1 base at V and 5 bases at J; junction bases unmatched: 8. The germline gives CDR1 SGDLS, CDR2 YYNGEE. The CDR3 spans 15 residues. For the CDR3, the DNA is TGTGCCAGCAGCGTAAATGAGGGGGCTGGGGAGACCCAGTACTTC. It yields the protein CASSVNEGAGETQYF.

The J gene is TRBJ2-3, the V gene TRBV5-1; 8 nucleotides align to TRBD1. From germline, CDR1 is SGHRS and CDR2 YFSETQ. The CDR3 spans 16 residues. The trim removed 4 bases at V and 4 bases at J, leaving 11 bases unmatched. The CDR3 reads CASSPVIQGAADTQYF. The CDR3, as DNA: TGCGCCAGCAGCCCAGTGATCCAGGGGGCGGCAGATACGCAGTATTTT.

Of note for this clone: At one end the junction does not follow the germline gene, possibly because of a read error. The chain joins TRBV7-7 to TRBJ2-1; 8 nucleotides line up with TRBD2. Germline assignment: CDR1 SSHAT and CDR2 FNYEAQ (reference sequence). The CDR3 runs 16 residues. The CDR3 protein is CASSPDLAGSYNEQFF. The CDR3 bases are TGTGCTAGCAGCCCAGACCTAGCGGGTTCCTACAATGAGCAGTTCTTC.

The chain links TRBV5-1 to TRBJ2-1; 8 positions match TRBD1. Germline assignment: CDR1 SGHRS and CDR2 YFSETQ. V shed 0 bases, J shed 10 bases, and the junction held 9 bases outside the gene matches. The CDR3 length is 15 residues. In nucleotides, the CDR3 is TGCGCCAGCAGCTTGGTTCTTACAGGGGGGAGCGAGCAGTTCTTC. This codes for CASSLVLTGGSEQFF.

This chain connects TRBV4-2 to TRBJ2-2; D is possibly TRBD2 (8 bases). CDR1 is LGHNA and CDR2 is YNFKEQ in the germline V gene. The length of the CDR3 is 18 residues. V was trimmed by 4 bases and J by 4 bases, leaving 22 bases between them. This CDR3 is CASSRSRGGGRSTGELFF. CDR3 nucleotide sequence: TGTGCCAGCAGCCGCTCCCGAGGGGGCGGGAGGTCCACCGGGGAGCTGTTTTTT.

V gene TRBV11-2 combines with J gene TRBJ2-1; 13 bases agree with TRBD2. V shed 4 bases, J shed 8 bases, and the junction held 2 bases outside the gene matches. The CDR3 contains 14 residues. The germline CDR1 and CDR2 sequences are SGHAT and FQNNGV. The CDR3 DNA follows: TGTGCCAGCAGCTCGGGACTAGCGGGATATGAGCAGTTCTTC. Translating gives CASSSGLAGYEQFF.

The chain employs TRBV3-1 (or the pseudogene TRBV3-2) and TRBJ1-1; perhaps TRBD1 as D (5 bases). V lost 3 bases and J lost 8, with 7 bases in between. The germline V gene has CDR1 LGHDT and CDR2 YNNKEL (reference sequence). The CDR3 spans 11 residues. As DNA, the CDR3 is TGTGCCAGCAGCCAGAGACAGGAAGCTTTCTTT. This encodes CASSQRQEAFF.

The rearrangement joins TRBV5-1 to TRBJ2-1, with 10 bases identical to TRBD2. The V gene's germline CDR1 is SGHRS and CDR2 YFSETQ. J was trimmed by 9 bases and V by 1 base; bases with no gene match: 7. The CDR3 has 15 residues. CDR3 sequence: CASSLYLAGVIEQFF. The CDR3 DNA follows: TGCGCCAGCAGCTTGTATCTAGCGGGAGTTATTGAGCAGTTCTTC.

This rearrangement joins TRBV3-1 (or the pseudogene TRBV3-2) to TRBJ2-5, with D unresolved. V lost 1 base and J 5 bases, leaving 11 bases between the germline ends. This CDR3 comprises 14 residues. Germline CDR1 reads LGHDT; CDR2 reads YNNKEL (reference sequence). CDR3 amino acids: CASSQGTGSETQYF. The CDR3 bases are TGTGCCAGCAGCCAAGGAACCGGGTCGGAGACCCAGTACTTC.

The rearrangement uses TRBV20-1 and TRBJ1-5, with 8 bases matching TRBD1. CDR3 length equals 13 residues. Germline lookup yields CDR1 DFQATT and CDR2 SNEGSKA (reference sequence). Germline trimming cut 3 bases from V and 6 bases from J; bases unmatched to any gene: 4. CDR3 DNA sequence: TGCAGTGCTAGTCTGACAGGGGTTCAGCCCCAGCATTTT. Protein product: CSASLTGVQPQHF.

The chain couples TRBV5-1 to TRBJ2-3, with D hard to call. This CDR3 is built from 15 residues. Germline V gives CDR1 SGHRS, CDR2 YFSETQ. V was cut by 7 bases and J by 2 bases, with 17 bases left in between. Here the CDR3 DNA reads TGCGCCAGCGTCGAGTCGACACAATCCACAGATACGCAGTATTTT. It encodes CASVESTQSTDTQYF.

The rearrangement joins TRBV25-1 to TRBJ1-2; D might be TRBD1 (6 bases). The germline gives CDR1 MGHDK, CDR2 SYGVNS. V was trimmed by 4 bases and J by 4 bases, leaving 19 bases between them. The length of the CDR3 is 16 residues. The CDR3 loop is CASSGRSRGLGYGYTF. The CDR3 DNA reads as TGTGCCAGCAGTGGCCGAAGCAGGGGTTTAGGCTATGGCTACACCTTC.

This clone was seen just once. The J gene is TRBJ2-7, the V gene TRBV11-2; 9 bases map to TRBD2. The CDR3 length is 16 residues. V was clipped by 5 bases and J by 4 bases; unmatched bases: 12. Germline V gene sequence: CDR1 SGHAT, CDR2 FQNNGV. DNA of the CDR3: TGTGCCAGCAGCACACTAGCGGGTGGGAGGTGGTACGAGCAGTACGTC. Protein product: CASSTLAGGRWYEQYV.

The chain couples TRBV5-1 to TRBJ2-1; 8 bases are a match to TRBD2. This CDR3 spans 14 amino acids. Trimming took 4 bases from V and 6 from J; bases not matched to a gene: 6. CDR1 SGHRS and CDR2 YFSETQ come from the germline V gene. The DNA for the CDR3 is TGCGCCAGCAGCCCAACCGGGACTAGCAATGAGCAGTTCTTC. This sequence encodes CASSPTGTSNEQFF.

This clone is a singleton in its sample. The gene calls are TRBV3-1 (or the pseudogene TRBV3-2) and TRBJ2-1; 7 bases are a match to TRBD2. Germline CDR1 LGHDT, CDR2 YNNKEL (reference sequence). V was clipped by 1 base and J by 10 bases; unmatched bases: 1. This CDR3 has 12 amino acids. The CDR3 sequence: CASSQVGGEQFF. Written as DNA, the CDR3 is TGTGCCAGCAGCCAAGTGGGGGGGGAGCAGTTCTTC.

The table lists this clone with a few counts. The genes are TRBV6-5 and TRBJ1-5; 7 bases match TRBD1. This CDR3 comprises 14 residues. With V trimmed by 6 bases and J by 0 bases, 2 bases remained unmatched. The V gene's germline CDR1 is MNHEY and CDR2 SVGAGI. The CDR3 loop reads CASRDRHSNQPQHF. The CDR3 DNA follows: TGTGCCAGCAGGGACAGGCATAGCAATCAGCCCCAGCATTTT.

The rearrangement links TRBV6-4 to TRBJ2-1, with TRBD2 matching 13 bases. The germline V gene has CDR1 MRHNA and CDR2 SNTAGT. Germline trimming cut 6 bases from V and 6 bases from J; bases unmatched to any gene: 5. This CDR3 region has 15 residues. The DNA of the CDR3 is TGTGCCAGCAGGCCCACTAGCGGGGGGGCCAATGAGCAGTTCTTC. It translates to CASRPTSGGANEQFF.

V gene TRBV3-1 (or the pseudogene TRBV3-2) combines with J gene TRBJ1-2; maybe TRBD1 (5 bases). The CDR3 consists of 16 residues. Germline V lookup: CDR1 LGHDT, CDR2 YNNKEL (reference sequence). V was pared by 0 bases and J by 8 bases, with 19 bases between. DNA of the CDR3: TGTGCCAGCAGCCAAGATCTTACAGGCACCGGTATAGGCTACACCTTC. Translating it yields CASSQDLTGTGIGYTF.

This CDR3 reads CASSPRSGTGNYNEQFF. CDR3 nucleotide sequence: TGTGCCAGCTCACCCCGGTCTGGGACAGGGAATTACAATGAGCAGTTCTTC. The chain couples TRBV18 to TRBJ2-1, with 9 bases identical to TRBD1. CDR1 and CDR2 (germline): KGHSH, LQKENI. With 3 bases clipped from V and 4 bases from J, the junction kept 10 bases outside the gene matches. The CDR3 has 17 amino acids. The full variable domain, rest sourced from reference TRBV18 and TRBJ2-1, is NAGVMQNPRHLVRRRGQEARLRCSPMKGHSHVYWYRQLPEEGLKFMVYLQKENIIDESGMPKERFSAEFPKEGPSILRIQQVVRGDSAAYFCASSPRSGTGNYNEQFFGPGTRLTVL.

This chain links TRBV2 with TRBJ1-3, with D perhaps matching TRBD1 (5 bases). Germline CDR1 reads SNHLY; CDR2 reads FYNNEI. V was cut by 8 bases and J by 3 bases, with 14 bases left in between. The CDR3 consists of 14 residues. For the CDR3, the DNA is TGTGCCAGCGTATCTCAGGGACTTGGAAACACCATATATTTT. This codes for CASVSQGLGNTIYF.

The chain couples TRBV18 to TRBJ2-5; possibly TRBD2 for D (5 bases). The V and J ends lost 1 base and 4 bases respectively, with 16 bases between them. The V gene's germline CDR1 is KGHSH and CDR2 LQKENI. There are 16 residues in the CDR3. The CDR3 loop is CASSPLRRSEGETQYF. Written as DNA, the CDR3 is TGTGCCAGCTCACCACTTAGACGCTCAGAGGGAGAGACCCAGTACTTC.

The rearrangement joins TRBV12-3 or TRBV12-4 to TRBJ2-5; D is perhaps TRBD2 (6 bases). The CDR3 has 12 amino acids. Deletions cut 4 bases from V and 3 bases from J, with 6 bases between. CDR3 nucleotides: TGTGCCAGCAGTTGGACTAAAGAGACCCAGTACTTC. It is translated as CASSWTKETQYF.

This chain links TRBV10-2 with TRBJ1-1; D call uncertain. CDR1 and CDR2 (germline): WSHSY, SAAADI. V was cut by 7 bases and J by 1 base, with 4 bases left in between. CDR3 length: 11 amino acids. The CDR3 reads CASTENTEAFF. CDR3 in DNA: TGCGCCAGCACAGAGAACACTGAAGCTTTCTTT.

This clone was detected a few times. V and J are TRBV5-1 and TRBJ1-4, with TRBD1 identical over 8 bases. Germline V gene data show CDR1 as SGHRS and CDR2 as YFSETQ. The V segment lost 4 bases and the J segment 3 bases; nucleotides outside the gene matches: 17. The CDR3 totals 19 residues. CDR3 bases: TGCGCCAGCAGCGGAGAGGGGACAGGCTCCCCAAGGGCTAATGAAAAACTGTTTTTT. This codes for CASSGEGTGSPRANEKLFF.

In its sample, this clone was seen once. The gene calls are TRBV3-1 (or the pseudogene TRBV3-2) and TRBJ2-7; no firm D call. V was cut by 4 bases and J by 1 base, with 14 bases left in between. Per the germline V gene, CDR1 is LGHDT and CDR2 is YNNKEL (reference sequence). This CDR3 has 15 amino acids. The CDR3 DNA reads as TGTGCCAGCAGCCTCTTGAGGTGGTTTTCCTACGAGCAGTACGTC. Translation: CASSLLRWFSYEQYV.

The chain links TRBV15 to TRBJ2-1, with 15 nucleotides matching TRBD2. This CDR3 spans 17 amino acids. Trimming removed 0 bases from V and 9 bases from J; junction bases left unmatched: 6. CDR1 and CDR2 (germline): LNHNV, YYDKDF (reference sequence). DNA of the CDR3: TGTGCCACCAGCAGAGACGGACTAGCGGGAGGGCGGTTTGAGCAGTTCTTC. Residues: CATSRDGLAGGRFEQFF.